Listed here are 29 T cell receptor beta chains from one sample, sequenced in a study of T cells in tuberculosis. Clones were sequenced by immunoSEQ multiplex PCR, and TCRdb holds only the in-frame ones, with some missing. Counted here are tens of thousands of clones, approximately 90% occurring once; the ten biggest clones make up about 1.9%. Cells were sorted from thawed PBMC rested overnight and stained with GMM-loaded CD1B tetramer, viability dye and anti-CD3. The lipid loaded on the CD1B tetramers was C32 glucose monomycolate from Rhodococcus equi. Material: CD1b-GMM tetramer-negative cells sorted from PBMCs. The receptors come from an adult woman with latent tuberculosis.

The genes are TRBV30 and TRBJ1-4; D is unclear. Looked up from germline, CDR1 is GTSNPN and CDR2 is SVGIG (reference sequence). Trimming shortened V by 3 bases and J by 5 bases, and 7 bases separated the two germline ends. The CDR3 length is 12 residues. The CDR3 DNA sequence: TGTGCCTGGAGGGCGGGGAATGAAAAACTGTTTTTT. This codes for CAWRAGNEKLFF.

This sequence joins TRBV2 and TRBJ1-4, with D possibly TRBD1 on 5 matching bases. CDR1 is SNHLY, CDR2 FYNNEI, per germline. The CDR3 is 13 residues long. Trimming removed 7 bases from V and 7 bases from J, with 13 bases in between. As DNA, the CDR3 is TGTGCCAGCATGACAGCTCCCATTGAAAAACTGTTTTTT. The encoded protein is CASMTAPIEKLFF.

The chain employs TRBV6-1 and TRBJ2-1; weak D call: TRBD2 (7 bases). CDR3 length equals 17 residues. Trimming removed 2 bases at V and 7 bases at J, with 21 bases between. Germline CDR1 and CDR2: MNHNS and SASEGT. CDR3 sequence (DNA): TGTGCCAGCAGTGAACCGCGAGGGGGGGCCTCGGGGAATGAGCAGTTCTTC. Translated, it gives CASSEPRGGASGNEQFF.

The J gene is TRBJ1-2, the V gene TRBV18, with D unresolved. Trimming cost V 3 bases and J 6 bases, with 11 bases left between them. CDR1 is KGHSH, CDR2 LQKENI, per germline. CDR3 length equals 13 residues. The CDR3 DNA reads TGTGCCAGCTCACCGCGGCAGATAGATGGCTACACCTTC. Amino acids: CASSPRQIDGYTF.

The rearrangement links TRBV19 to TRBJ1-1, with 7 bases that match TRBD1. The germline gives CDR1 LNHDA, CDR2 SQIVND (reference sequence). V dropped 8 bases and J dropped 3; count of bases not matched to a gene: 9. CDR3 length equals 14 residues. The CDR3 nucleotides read TGTGCCAGTCGGCAAGGGACAGAACACACTGAAGCTTTCTTT. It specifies CASRQGTEHTEAFF.

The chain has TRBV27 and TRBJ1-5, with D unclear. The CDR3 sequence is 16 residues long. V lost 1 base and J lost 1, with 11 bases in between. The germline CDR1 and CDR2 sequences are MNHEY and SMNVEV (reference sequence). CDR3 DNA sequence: TGTGCCAGCAGTTTATGGGGAGGTGGGAGCAATCAGCCCCAGCATTTT. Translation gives CASSLWGGGSNQPQHF.

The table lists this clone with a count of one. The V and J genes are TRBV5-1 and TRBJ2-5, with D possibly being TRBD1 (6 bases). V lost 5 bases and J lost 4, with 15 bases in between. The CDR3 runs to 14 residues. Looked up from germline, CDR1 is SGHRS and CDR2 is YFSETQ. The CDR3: CASRNTGSRETQYF. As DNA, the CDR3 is TGCGCCAGCAGAAATACAGGGTCGCGAGAGACCCAGTACTTC.

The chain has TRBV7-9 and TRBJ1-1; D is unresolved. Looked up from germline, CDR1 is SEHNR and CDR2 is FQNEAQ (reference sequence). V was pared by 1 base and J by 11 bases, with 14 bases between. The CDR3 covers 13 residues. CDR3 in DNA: TGTGCCAGCAGCTTAGGGCGGGGTGATGGGGCTTTCTTT. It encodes CASSLGRGDGAFF.

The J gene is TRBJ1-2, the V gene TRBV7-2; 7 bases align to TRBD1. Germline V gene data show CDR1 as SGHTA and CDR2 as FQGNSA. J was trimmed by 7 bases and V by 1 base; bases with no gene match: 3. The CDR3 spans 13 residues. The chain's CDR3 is CASSLVSGGGYTF. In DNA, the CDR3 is TGTGCCAGCAGCTTAGTATCAGGGGGTGGCTACACCTTC.

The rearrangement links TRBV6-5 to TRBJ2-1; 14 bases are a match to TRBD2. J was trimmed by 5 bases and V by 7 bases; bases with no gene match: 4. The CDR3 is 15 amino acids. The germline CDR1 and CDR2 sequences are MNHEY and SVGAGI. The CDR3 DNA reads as TGTGCCAGCACCAGGACTAGCGGGGGGAACAATGAGCAGTTCTTC. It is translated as CASTRTSGGNNEQFF.

The CDR3 spells CASSLSGGAFNEQFF. In nucleotides, the CDR3 is TGTGCCAGCAGCTTAAGCGGGGGGGCCTTCAATGAGCAGTTCTTC. The genes are TRBV7-8 and TRBJ2-1; 10 bases are a match to TRBD2. With 2 bases clipped from V and 6 bases from J, the junction kept 4 bases outside the gene matches. Germline V gene lookup returns CDR1 SGHVS and CDR2 FQNEAQ. CDR3 length: 15 amino acids. The full variable domain, its missing parts supplied by reference TRBV7-8 and TRBJ2-1, is GAGVSQSPRYKVAKRGQDVALRCDPISGHVSLFWYQQALGQGPEFLTYFQNEAQLDKSGLPSDRFFAERPEGSVSTLKIQRTQQEDSAVYLCASSLSGGAFNEQFFGPGTRLTVL.

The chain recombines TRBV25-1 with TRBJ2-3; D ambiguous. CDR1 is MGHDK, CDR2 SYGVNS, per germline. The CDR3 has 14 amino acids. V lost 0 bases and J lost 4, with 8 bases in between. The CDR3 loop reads CASSEYSRSDTQYF. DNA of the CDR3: TGTGCCAGCAGTGAATACTCCAGGTCAGATACGCAGTATTTT. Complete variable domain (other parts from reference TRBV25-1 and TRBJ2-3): EADIYQTPRYLVIGTGKKITLECSQTMGHDKMYWYQQDPGMELHLIHYSYGVNSTEKGDLSSESTVSRIRTEHFPLTLESARPSHTSQYLCASSEYSRSDTQYFGPGTRLTVL.

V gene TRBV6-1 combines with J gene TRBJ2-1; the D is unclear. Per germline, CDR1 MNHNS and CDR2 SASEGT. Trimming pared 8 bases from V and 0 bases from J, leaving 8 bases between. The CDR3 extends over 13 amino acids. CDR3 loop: CASCGSSYNEQFF. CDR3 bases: TGTGCCAGCTGCGGTAGCTCCTACAATGAGCAGTTCTTC.

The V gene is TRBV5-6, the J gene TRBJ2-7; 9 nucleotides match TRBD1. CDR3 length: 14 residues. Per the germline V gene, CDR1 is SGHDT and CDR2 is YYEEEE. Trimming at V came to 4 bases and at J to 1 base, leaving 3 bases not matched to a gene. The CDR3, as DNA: TGTGCCAGCAGCCCGGGACAGGGTTCCTACGAGCAGTACTTC. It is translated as CASSPGQGSYEQYF.

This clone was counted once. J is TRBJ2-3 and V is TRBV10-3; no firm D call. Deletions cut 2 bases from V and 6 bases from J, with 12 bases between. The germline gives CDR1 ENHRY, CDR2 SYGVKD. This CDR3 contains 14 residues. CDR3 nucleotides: TGTGCCATCAGTGAGATTGCCTCCGGGGATACGCAGTATTTT. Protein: CAISEIASGDTQYF.

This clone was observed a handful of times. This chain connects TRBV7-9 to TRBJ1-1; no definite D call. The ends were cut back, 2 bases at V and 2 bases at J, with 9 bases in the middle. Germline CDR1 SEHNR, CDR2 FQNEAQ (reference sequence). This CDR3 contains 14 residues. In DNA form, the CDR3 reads TGTGCCAGCAGCTTATTACGAGGAAACACTGAAGCTTTCTTT. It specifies CASSLLRGNTEAFF.

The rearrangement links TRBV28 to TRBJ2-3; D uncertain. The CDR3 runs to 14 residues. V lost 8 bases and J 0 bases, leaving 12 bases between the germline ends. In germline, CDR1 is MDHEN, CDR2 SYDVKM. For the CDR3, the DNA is TGTGCCAGCGGTAGGCGGAAGAGCACAGATACGCAGTATTTT. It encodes CASGRRKSTDTQYF. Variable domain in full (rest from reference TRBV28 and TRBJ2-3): DVKVTQSSRYLVKRTGEKVFLECVQDMDHENMFWYRQDPGLGLRLIYFSYDVKMKEKGDIPEGYSVSREKKERFSLILESASTNQTSMYLCASGRRKSTDTQYFGPGTRLTVL.

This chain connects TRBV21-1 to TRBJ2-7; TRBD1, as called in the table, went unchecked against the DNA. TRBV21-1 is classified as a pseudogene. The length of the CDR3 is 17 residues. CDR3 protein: CASSNPSMDRTPYEQYV. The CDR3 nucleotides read TGTGCCAGCAGCAACCCCTCCATGGACAGGACCCCCTACGAGCAGTACGTC.

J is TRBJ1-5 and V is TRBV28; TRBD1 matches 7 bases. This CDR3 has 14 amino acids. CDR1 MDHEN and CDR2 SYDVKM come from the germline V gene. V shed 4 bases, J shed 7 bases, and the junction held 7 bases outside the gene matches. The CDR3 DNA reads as TGTGCCAGCAGTTCACAGGGGAGGAGGCAGCCCCAGCATTTT. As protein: CASSSQGRRQPQHF.

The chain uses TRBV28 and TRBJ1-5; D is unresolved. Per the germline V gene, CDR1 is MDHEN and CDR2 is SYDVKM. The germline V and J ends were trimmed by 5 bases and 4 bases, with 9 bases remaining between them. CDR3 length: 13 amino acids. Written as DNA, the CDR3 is TGTGCCAGCAGTCCTCGGGGAAATCAGCCCCAGCATTTT. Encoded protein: CASSPRGNQPQHF.

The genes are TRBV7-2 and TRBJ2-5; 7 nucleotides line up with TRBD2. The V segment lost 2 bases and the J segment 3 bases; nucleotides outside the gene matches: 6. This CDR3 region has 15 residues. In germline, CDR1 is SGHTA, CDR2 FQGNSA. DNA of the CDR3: TGTGCCAGCAGCTTATTGATCGGGGGGAAAGAGACCCAGTACTTC. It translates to CASSLLIGGKETQYF.

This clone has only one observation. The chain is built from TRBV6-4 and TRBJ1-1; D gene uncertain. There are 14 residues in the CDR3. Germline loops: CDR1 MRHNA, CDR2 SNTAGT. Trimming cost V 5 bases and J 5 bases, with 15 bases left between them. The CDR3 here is CASSQTISATEAFF. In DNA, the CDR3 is TGTGCCAGCAGTCAGACAATCTCGGCGACTGAAGCTTTCTTT.

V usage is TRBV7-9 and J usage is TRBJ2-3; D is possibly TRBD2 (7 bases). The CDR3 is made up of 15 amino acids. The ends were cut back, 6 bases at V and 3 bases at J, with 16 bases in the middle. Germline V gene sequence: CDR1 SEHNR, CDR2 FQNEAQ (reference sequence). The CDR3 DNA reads TGTGCCAGCAGTGATTGGGGGGGGCCGACAGATACGCAGTATTTT. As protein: CASSDWGGPTDTQYF.

CDR3 sequence reads: CASSGPREGTDTQYF. CDR3 DNA: TGTGCCAGCAGCGGACCCAGGGAGGGCACAGATACGCAGTATTTT. The chain recombines TRBV9 with TRBJ2-3; a weak D match, TRBD2 (6 bases). The V and J ends lost 3 bases and 1 base respectively, with 12 bases between them. This CDR3 region has 15 residues. Germline CDR1 reads SGDLS; CDR2 reads YYNGEE.

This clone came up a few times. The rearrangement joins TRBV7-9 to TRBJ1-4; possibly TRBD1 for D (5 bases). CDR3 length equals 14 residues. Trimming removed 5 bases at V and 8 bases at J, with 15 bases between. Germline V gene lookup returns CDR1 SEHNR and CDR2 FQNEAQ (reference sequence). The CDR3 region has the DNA TGTGCCAGCAGCCACACAGGCGGGGAAGAAAAACTGTTTTTT. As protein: CASSHTGGEEKLFF. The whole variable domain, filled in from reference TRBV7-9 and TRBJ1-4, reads DTGVSQNPRHKITKRGQNVTFRCDPISEHNRLYWYRQTLGQGPEFLTYFQNEAQLEKSRLLSDRFSAERPKGSFSTLEIQRTEQGDSAMYLCASSHTGGEEKLFFGSGTQLSVL.

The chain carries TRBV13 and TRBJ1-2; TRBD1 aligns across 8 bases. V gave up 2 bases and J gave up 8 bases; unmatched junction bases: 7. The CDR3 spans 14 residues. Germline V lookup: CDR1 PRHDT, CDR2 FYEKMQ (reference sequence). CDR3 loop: CASSLQGARKGYTF. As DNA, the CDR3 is TGTGCCAGCAGCTTACAGGGGGCAAGAAAGGGCTACACCTTC.

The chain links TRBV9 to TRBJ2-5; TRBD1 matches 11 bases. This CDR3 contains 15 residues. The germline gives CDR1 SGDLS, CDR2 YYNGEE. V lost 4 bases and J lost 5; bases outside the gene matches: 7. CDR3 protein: CASSFRTGGGETQYF. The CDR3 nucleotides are TGTGCCAGCAGCTTCCGGACAGGGGGCGGGGAGACCCAGTACTTC.

The CDR3: CASSVAPQGAGGYTF. The CDR3 bases are TGTGCCAGCAGCGTAGCCCCCCAGGGGGCTGGTGGCTACACCTTC. The chain is built from TRBV9 and TRBJ1-2; 8 bases agree with TRBD1. In germline, CDR1 is SGDLS, CDR2 YYNGEE. V was clipped by 0 bases and J by 7 bases; unmatched bases: 8. The CDR3 has 15 residues.

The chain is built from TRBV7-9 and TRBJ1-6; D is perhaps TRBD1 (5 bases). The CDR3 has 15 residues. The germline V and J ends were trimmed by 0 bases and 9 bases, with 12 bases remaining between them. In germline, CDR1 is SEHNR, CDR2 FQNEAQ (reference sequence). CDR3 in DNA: TGTGCCAGCAGCTTAGCGCCGGGACTTAGTTCACCCCTCCACTTT. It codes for CASSLAPGLSSPLHF. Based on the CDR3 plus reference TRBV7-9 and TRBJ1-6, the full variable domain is DTGVSQNPRHKITKRGQNVTFRCDPISEHNRLYWYRQTLGQGPEFLTYFQNEAQLEKSRLLSDRFSAERPKGSFSTLEIQRTEQGDSAMYLCASSLAPGLSSPLHFGNGTRLTVT.